One sample yielded the 11 T cell receptor beta chains listed below, sequenced in a study of blood T cell repertoires in COVID-19. Sequenced by immunoSEQ multiplex PCR; TCRdb stores in-frame clones only, minus some. This sample has some 500,000 clones, with around 89% found just once. The sample consisted of PBMCs or T cells enriched from blood (not recorded which). The origin of the receptors is a woman aged 40 to 50 who had recovered from COVID-19.

The chain recombines TRBV21-1 with TRBJ1-5. TRBV21-1 is reported as a pseudogene. The CDR3 covers 15 residues. The CDR3 here is CASSTTAECNQPQHF. CDR3 coding DNA: TGTGCCAGCAGCACGACGGCGGAGTGCAATCAGCCCCAGCATTTT.

This sequence joins TRBV11-2 and TRBJ2-7; TRBD1 might be the D (6 bases). Germline loops: CDR1 SGHAT, CDR2 FQNNGV. Trimming stripped 3 bases from V and 2 bases from J, with 14 bases between. CDR3 length equals 15 residues. The CDR3 DNA sequence: TGTGCCAGCAGCTTTTCACAGGGTAGGACCTACGAGCAGTACTTC. Protein sequence: CASSFSQGRTYEQYF.

This chain links TRBV20-1 with TRBJ2-7; 7 bases line up with TRBD2. The germline V gene has CDR1 DFQATT and CDR2 SNEGSKA (reference sequence). This CDR3 has 16 residues. V shed 3 bases, J shed 0 bases, and the junction held 11 bases outside the gene matches. The CDR3 is CSASGISSGSSYEQYF. For the CDR3, the DNA is TGCAGTGCTAGTGGGATTTCTAGCGGTTCCTCCTACGAGCAGTACTTC.

The genes are TRBV5-4 and TRBJ1-2, with D unresolved. With 4 bases removed from V and 5 bases from J, the gap between germline ends came to 15 bases. This CDR3 has 14 amino acids. The germline CDR1 and CDR2 sequences are SGHNT and YYREEE (reference sequence). CDR3 nucleotide sequence: TGTGCCAGCAGCACGAACCGGGTTGGTTATGGCTACACCTTC. It codes for CASSTNRVGYGYTF.

This clone was found a few times. The V call is TRBV7-2, the J call TRBJ2-1; the match to TRBD2 covers 8 bases. This CDR3 contains 16 residues. V shed 2 bases and J 8 bases; nucleotides not matched to a gene: 11. Looked up from germline, CDR1 is SGHTA and CDR2 is FQGNSA. The DNA for the CDR3 is TGTGCCAGCAGCTTATATGGGACTAGGGTATTCGATGAGCAGTTCTTC. Its protein product is CASSLYGTRVFDEQFF.

The chain joins TRBV5-4 to TRBJ2-2, with 8 bases matching TRBD2. This CDR3 region has 16 residues. The J segment lost 0 bases and the V segment lost 3 bases, leaving 4 bases of the junction unmatched. Germline assignment: CDR1 SGHNT and CDR2 YYREEE (reference sequence). The CDR3 sequence is CASSSAGGPNTGELFF. CDR3 bases: TGTGCCAGCAGCTCGGCGGGGGGCCCGAACACCGGGGAGCTGTTTTTT.

V usage is TRBV24-1 and J usage is TRBJ1-2; D is possibly TRBD1 (5 bases). Trimming left V 0 bases short and J 5 bases short, with 21 bases between. The germline V gene encodes CDR1 KGHDR and CDR2 SFDVKD. There are 18 residues in the CDR3. CDR3 sequence (DNA): TGTGCCACCAGTGATTTGCAGGTAAGGACACCCTCCAGGTATGGCTACACCTTC. Its translation: CATSDLQVRTPSRYGYTF.

J is TRBJ1-5 and V is TRBV19, with 7 bases identical to TRBD1. CDR3 length: 13 amino acids. Trimming cost V 6 bases and J 6 bases; bases outside gene matches: 5. Germline CDR1 is LNHDA and CDR2 is SQIVND (reference sequence). The DNA for the CDR3 is TGTGCCAGTAGGACAGGGAAAGGTCAGCCCCAGCATTTT. This codes for CASRTGKGQPQHF.

CDR3 coding DNA: TGCAGCGTTGTTAACGGGTCCCATAGCAATCAGCCCCAGCATTTT. Translated: CSVVNGSHSNQPQHF. The rearrangement joins TRBV29-1 to TRBJ1-5; D is ambiguous. The CDR3 is 15 residues long. CDR1 is SQVTM and CDR2 is ANQGSEA in the germline V gene. Trimming shortened V by 4 bases and J by 0 bases, and 13 bases separated the two germline ends.

V is TRBV20-1 and J is TRBJ2-1; TRBD1 matches 10 bases. Germline V gene data show CDR1 as DFQATT and CDR2 as SNEGSKA (reference sequence). V lost 3 bases and J lost 7; bases outside the gene matches: 6. There are 14 residues in the CDR3. CDR3 in amino acids: CSASRTGGLNEQFF. The DNA for the CDR3 is TGCAGTGCTAGTCGGACAGGGGGGTTGAATGAGCAGTTCTTC.

Only a few counts were recorded for this clone. The J gene is TRBJ2-1, the V gene TRBV15, with 12 bases identical to TRBD2. This CDR3 is built from 16 residues. Germline loops: CDR1 LNHNV, CDR2 YYDKDF (reference sequence). Trimming at V came to 8 bases and at J to 7 bases, leaving 12 bases not matched to a gene. The CDR3 DNA sequence: TGTGCCACCCGAGGGACTAGCGGGCCCTACGGTAATGAGCAGTTCTTC. Its translation is CATRGTSGPYGNEQFF.